This T cell receptor (beta chain) was captured by sequencing in a study of shared clonotypes between healthy human individuals. Study-wide results and caveats: Naive subsets generally exceeded memory subsets in estimated richness.

Points on this clone: Its antigen is currently unknown.

V was pared by 3 bases and J by 2 bases, with 22 bases between. Germline values: CDR1 MDHEN, CDR2 SYDVKM. This CDR3 has 19 residues. The assay was immunoSEQ multiplex PCR, and TCRdb's table has in-frame clones only and misses some. The table shows 2 million to 3 million clones, with roughly 93% occurring only once. The clonotype comes from a man younger than 35 in good health. Some clones in this sample may be carry-over from other donors' samples. Sequences were obtained from naive CD4+ T cells from PBMCs. This sample's subset: CD45RA+ positively selected. This chain links TRBV28 with TRBJ1-4; no definite D call. The CDR3 nucleotides read TGTGCCAGCAGTTTTTCTGCGGCTTCTTGGGTTGGTACTAATGAAAAACTGTTTTTT. Protein sequence: CASSFSAASWVGTNEKLFF.